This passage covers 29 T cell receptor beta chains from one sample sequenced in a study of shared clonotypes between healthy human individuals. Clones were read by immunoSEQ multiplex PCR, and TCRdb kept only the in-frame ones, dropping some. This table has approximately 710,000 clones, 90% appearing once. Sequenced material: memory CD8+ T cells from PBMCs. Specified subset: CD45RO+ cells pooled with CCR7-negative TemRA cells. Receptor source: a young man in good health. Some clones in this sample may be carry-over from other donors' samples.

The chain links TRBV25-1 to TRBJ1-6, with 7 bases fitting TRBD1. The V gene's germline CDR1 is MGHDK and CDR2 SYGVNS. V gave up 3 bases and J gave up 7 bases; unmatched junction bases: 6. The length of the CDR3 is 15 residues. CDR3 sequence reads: CASSEVRGLNSPLHF. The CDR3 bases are TGTGCCAGCAGTGAGGTCAGGGGGTTGAATTCACCCCTCCACTTT. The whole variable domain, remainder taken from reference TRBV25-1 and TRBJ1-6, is EADIYQTPRYLVIGTGKKITLECSQTMGHDKMYWYQQDPGMELHLIHYSYGVNSTEKGDLSSESTVSRIRTEHFPLTLESARPSHTSQYLCASSEVRGLNSPLHFGNGTRLTVT.

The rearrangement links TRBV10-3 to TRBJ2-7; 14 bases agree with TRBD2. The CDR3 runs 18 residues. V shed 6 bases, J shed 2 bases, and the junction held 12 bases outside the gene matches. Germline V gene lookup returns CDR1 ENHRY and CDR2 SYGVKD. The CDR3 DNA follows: TGTGCCATCAGCGTGACTAGCGGGAGGGACGTTGAAACCTACGAGCAGTACTTC. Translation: CAISVTSGRDVETYEQYF.

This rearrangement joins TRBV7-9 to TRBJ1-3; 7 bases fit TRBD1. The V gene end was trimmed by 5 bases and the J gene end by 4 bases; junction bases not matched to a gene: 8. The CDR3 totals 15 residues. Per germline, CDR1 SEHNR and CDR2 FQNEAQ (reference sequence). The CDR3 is CASSRGQVDGNTIYF. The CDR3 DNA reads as TGTGCCAGCAGCCGCGGACAGGTTGACGGAAACACCATATATTTT.

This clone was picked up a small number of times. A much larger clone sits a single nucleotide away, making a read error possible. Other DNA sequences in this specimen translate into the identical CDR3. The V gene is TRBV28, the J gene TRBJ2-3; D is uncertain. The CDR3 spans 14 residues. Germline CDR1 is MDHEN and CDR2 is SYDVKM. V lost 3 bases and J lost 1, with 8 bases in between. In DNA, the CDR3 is TGTGCCAGCAGTTTCGTGGCAGGCACAGATACGCAGTATTTT. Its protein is CASSFVAGTDTQYF.

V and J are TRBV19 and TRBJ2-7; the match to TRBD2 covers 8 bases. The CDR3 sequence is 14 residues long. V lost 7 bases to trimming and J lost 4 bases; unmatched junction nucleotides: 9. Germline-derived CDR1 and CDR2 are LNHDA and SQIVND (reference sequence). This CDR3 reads CASIRSGSEYEQYF. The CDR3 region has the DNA TGTGCCAGTATCAGGAGCGGGAGTGAGTACGAGCAGTACTTC.

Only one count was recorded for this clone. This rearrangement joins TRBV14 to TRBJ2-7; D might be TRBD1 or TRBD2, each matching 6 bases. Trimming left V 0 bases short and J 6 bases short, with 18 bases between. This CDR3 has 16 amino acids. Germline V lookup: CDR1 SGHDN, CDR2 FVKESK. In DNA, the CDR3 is TGTGCCAGCAGCCAAGATCCGGGGGCCACTCCATCCGAGCAGTACTTC. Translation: CASSQDPGATPSEQYF.

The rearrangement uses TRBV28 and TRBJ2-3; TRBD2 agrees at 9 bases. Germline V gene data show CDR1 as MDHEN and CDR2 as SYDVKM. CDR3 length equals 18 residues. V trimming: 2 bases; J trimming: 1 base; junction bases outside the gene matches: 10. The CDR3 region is CASSLLAGTGAGTDTQYF. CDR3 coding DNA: TGTGCCAGCAGTTTACTAGCGGGAACGGGTGCTGGCACAGATACGCAGTATTTT.

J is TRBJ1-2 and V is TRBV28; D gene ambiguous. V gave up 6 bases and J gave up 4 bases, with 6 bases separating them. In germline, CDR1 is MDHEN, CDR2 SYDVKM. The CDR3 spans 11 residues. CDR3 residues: CASSRPYGYTF. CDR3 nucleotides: TGTGCCAGCAGCCGCCCCTATGGCTACACCTTC.

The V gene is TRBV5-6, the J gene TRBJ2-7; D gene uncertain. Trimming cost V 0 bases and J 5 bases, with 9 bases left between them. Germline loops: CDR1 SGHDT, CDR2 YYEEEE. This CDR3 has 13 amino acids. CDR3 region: CASSLGGLNEQYF. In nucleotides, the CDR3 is TGTGCCAGCAGCTTGGGGGGTCTAAACGAGCAGTACTTC.

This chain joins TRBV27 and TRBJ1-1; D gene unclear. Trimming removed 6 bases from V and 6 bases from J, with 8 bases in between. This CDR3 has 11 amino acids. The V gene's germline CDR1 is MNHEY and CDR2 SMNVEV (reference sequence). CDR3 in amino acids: CASRADAEAFF. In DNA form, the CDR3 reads TGTGCCAGCAGGGCGGACGCTGAAGCTTTCTTT.

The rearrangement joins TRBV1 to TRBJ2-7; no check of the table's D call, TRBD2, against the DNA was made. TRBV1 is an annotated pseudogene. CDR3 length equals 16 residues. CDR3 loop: CTSSQASEEEYYEQYF. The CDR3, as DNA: TGCACCAGCAGCCAAGCTAGCGAAGAAGAATACTACGAGCAGTACTTC.

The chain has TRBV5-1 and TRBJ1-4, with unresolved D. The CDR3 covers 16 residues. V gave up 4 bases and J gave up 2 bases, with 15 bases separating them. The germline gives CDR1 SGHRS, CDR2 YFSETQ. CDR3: CASSVGWRSTNEKLFF. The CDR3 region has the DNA TGCGCCAGCAGCGTCGGTTGGCGTTCGACTAATGAAAAACTGTTTTTT.

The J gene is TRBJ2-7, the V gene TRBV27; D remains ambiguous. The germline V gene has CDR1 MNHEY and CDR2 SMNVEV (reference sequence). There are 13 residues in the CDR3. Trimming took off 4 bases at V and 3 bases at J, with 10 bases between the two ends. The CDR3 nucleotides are TGTGCCAGCAGTTCCGTCCGCCTCTACGAGCAGTACTTC. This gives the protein CASSSVRLYEQYF.

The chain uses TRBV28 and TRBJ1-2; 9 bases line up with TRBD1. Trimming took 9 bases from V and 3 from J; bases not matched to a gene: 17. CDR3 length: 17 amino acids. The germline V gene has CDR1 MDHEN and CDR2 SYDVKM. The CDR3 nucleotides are TGTGCCAGTGGCCCAATATACAGGGGGCCCGGTGACTATGGCTACACCTTC. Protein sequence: CASGPIYRGPGDYGYTF.

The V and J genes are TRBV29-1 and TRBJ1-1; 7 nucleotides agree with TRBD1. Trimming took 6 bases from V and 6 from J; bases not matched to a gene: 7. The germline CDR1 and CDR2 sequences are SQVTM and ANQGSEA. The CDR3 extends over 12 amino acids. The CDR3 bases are TGCAGCGTCGCCACAGGGGAATCTGAAGCTTTCTTT. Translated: CSVATGESEAFF.

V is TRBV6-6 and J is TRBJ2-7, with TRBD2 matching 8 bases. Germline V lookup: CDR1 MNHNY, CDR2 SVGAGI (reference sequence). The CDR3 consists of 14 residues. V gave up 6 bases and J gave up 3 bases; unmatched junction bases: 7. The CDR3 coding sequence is TGTGCCAGCAGCACGGGAGGGGTATTCTACGAGCAGTACTTC. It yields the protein CASSTGGVFYEQYF.

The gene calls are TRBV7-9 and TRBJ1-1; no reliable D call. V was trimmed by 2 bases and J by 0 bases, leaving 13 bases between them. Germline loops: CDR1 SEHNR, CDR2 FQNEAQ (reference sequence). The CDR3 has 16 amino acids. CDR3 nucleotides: TGTGCCAGCAGCTTAAGGAGGCAGCATATGAACACTGAAGCTTTCTTT. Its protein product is CASSLRRQHMNTEAFF.

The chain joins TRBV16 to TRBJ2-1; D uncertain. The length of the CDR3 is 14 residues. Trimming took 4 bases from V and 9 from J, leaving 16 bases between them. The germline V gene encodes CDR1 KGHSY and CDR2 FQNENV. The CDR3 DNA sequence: TGTGCCAGCAGCCCCCTCCTTATGGGTGCTGAGCAGTTCTTC. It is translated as CASSPLLMGAEQFF.

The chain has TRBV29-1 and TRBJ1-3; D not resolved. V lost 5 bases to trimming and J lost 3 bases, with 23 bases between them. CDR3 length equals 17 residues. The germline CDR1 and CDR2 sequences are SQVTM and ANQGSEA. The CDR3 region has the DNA TGCAGCGTTTCGGGTTCGGTAGGGTCGGCGCATGGAAACACCATATATTTT. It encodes CSVSGSVGSAHGNTIYF.

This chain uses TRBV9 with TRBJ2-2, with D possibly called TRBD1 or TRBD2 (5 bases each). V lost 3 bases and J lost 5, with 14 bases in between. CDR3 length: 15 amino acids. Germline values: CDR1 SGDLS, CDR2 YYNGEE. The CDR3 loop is CASSASGPTTGELFF. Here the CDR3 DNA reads TGTGCCAGCAGCGCCTCGGGACCAACTACCGGGGAGCTGTTTTTT.

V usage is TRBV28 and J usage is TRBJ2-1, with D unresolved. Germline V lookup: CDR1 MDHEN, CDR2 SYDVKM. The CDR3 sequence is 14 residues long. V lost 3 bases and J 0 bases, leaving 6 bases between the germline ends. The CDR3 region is CASSFEFSYNEQFF. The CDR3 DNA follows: TGTGCCAGCAGTTTCGAGTTCTCCTACAATGAGCAGTTCTTC. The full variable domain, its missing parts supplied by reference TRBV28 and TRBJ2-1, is DVKVTQSSRYLVKRTGEKVFLECVQDMDHENMFWYRQDPGLGLRLIYFSYDVKMKEKGDIPEGYSVSREKKERFSLILESASTNQTSMYLCASSFEFSYNEQFFGPGTRLTVL.

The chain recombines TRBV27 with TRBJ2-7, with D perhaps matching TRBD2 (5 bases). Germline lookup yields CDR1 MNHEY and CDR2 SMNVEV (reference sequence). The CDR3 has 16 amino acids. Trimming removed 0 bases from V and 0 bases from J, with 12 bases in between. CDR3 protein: CASSLSLPGSSYEQYF. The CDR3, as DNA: TGTGCCAGCAGTTTATCCTTGCCGGGGAGCTCCTACGAGCAGTACTTC.

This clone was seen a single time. CDR3 nucleotide sequence: TGTGCCAGCAGCTCGGGACAGGGGCACGGGGAGCTGTTTTTT. Its protein is CASSSGQGHGELFF. This chain uses TRBV7-9 with TRBJ2-2; TRBD1 agrees at 10 bases. This CDR3 contains 14 residues. With 4 bases clipped from V and 7 bases from J, the junction kept 3 bases outside the gene matches. Germline CDR1 reads SEHNR; CDR2 reads FQNEAQ (reference sequence).

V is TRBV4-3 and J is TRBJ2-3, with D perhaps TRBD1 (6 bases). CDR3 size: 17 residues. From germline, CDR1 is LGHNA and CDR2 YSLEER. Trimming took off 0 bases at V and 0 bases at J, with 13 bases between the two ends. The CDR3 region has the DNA TGCGCCAGCAGCCAAGATGTTGCAGGGGCCAGCACAGATACGCAGTATTTT. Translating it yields CASSQDVAGASTDTQYF.

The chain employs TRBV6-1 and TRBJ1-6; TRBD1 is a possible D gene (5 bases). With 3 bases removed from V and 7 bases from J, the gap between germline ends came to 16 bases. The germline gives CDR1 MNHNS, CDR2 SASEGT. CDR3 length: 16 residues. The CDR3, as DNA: TGTGCCAGCAGTGAGTCAGGGTATACCACCAATTCACCCCTCCACTTT. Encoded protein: CASSESGYTTNSPLHF.

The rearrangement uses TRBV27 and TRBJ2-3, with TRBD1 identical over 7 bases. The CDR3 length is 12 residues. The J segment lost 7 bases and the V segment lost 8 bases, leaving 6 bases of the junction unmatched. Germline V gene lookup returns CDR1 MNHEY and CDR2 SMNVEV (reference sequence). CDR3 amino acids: CASSGQTNTQYF. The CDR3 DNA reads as TGTGCCAGCTCGGGACAGACTAATACGCAGTATTTT.

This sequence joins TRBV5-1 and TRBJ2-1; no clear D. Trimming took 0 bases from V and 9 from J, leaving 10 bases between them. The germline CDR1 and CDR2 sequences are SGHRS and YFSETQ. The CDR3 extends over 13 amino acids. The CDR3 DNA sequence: TGCGCCAGCAGCTTGGGACCGCCGGTTGAGCAGTTCTTC. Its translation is CASSLGPPVEQFF.

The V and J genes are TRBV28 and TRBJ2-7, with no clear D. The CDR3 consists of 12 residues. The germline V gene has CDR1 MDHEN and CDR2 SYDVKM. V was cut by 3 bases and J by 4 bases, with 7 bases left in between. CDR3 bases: TGTGCCAGCAGTTTTCCCCGTTACGAGCAGTACTTC. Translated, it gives CASSFPRYEQYF.

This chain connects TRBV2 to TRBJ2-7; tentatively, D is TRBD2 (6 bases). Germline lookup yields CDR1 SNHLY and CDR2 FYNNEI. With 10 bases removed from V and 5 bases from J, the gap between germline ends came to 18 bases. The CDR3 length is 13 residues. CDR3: CATRDGGWDEQYF. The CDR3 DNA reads TGTGCCACACGGGACGGAGGGTGGGACGAGCAGTACTTC.